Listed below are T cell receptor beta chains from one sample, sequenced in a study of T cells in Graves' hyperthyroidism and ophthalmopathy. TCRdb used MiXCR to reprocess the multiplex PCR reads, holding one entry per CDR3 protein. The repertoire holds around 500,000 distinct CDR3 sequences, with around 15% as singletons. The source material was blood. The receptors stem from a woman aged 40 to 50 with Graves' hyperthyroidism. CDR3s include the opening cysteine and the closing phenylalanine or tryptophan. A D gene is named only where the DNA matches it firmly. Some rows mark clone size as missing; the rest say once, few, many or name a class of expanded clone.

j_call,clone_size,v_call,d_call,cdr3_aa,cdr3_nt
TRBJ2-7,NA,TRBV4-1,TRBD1,CASSFSSRDRGSYEQYF,TGCGCCAGCAGCTTCTCATCCAGGGACAGGGGTTCCTACGAGCAGTACTTC
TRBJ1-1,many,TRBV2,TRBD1,CAGSPTGWNTEAFF,TGTGCCGGCAGCCCGACAGGGTGGAACACTGAAGCTTTCTTT
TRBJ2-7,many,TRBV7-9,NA,CASSWGVHEQYF,TGTGCCAGCAGCTGGGGAGTCCACGAGCAGTACTTC
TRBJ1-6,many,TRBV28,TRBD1,CASRGTGEGNSPLHF,TGTGCCAGCAGGGGGACAGGGGAGGGCAATTCACCCCTCCACTTT
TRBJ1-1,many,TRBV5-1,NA,CASNQMGRRNTEAFF,TGCGCCAGCAACCAGATGGGACGGCGGAACACTGAAGCTTTCTTT
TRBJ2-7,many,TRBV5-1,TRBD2,CASSLGTSGRSYEQYF,TGCGCCAGCAGCTTGGGGACTAGCGGGAGGTCCTACGAGCAGTACTTC
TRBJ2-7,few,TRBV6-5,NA,CASSYSAGNYEQYF,TGTGCCAGCAGTTACTCAGCAGGAAACTACGAGCAGTACTTC
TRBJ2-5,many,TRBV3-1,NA,CASSQVQGETQYF,TGTGCCAGCAGCCAGGTTCAGGGGGAGACCCAGTACTTC
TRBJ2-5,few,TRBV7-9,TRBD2,CASSSLGGGRETQYF,TGTGCCAGCAGCTCCCTCGGGGGGGGCAGGGAGACCCAGTACTTC
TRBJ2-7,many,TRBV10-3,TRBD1,CAITPSRGQGRENEQYF,TGTGCCATCACCCCGAGTAGGGGACAGGGAAGGGAAAACGAGCAGTACTTC
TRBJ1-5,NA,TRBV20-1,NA,CSAGRTVWRNQPQHF,TGCAGTGCCGGACGGACAGTCTGGAGGAATCAGCCCCAGCATTTT
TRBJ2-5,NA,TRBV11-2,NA,CASSAGTGFRETQYF,TGTGCCAGCAGCGCCGGGACGGGTTTTCGGGAGACCCAGTACTTC
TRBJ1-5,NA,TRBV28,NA,CASSLFDLSNQPQHF,TGTGCCAGCAGTTTATTTGATCTTAGCAATCAGCCCCAGCATTTT
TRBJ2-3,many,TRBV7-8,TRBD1,CASSFWAGGEDTQYF,TGTGCCAGCAGCTTTTGGGCAGGGGGTGAAGATACGCAGTATTTT
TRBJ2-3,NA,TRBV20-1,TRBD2,CSAVGTSGSTDTQYF,TGCAGTGCTGTCGGGACTAGCGGTAGCACAGATACGCAGTATTTT
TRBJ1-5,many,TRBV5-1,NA,CASSLYPSQPQHF,TGCGCCAGCAGCTTGTACCCCAGCCAGCCCCAGCATTTT
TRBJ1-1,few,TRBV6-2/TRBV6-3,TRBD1,CASSYQGGNTEAFF,TGTGCCAGCAGTTACCAGGGGGGGAACACTGAAGCTTTCTTT
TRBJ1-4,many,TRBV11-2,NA,CASSPTGVGTKLFF,TGTGCCAGCAGCCCTACGGGGGTTGGGACTAAACTGTTTTTT
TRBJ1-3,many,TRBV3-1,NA,CASSQDARAGNTIYF,TGTGCCAGCAGCCAAGATGCTCGGGCTGGAAACACCATATATTTT
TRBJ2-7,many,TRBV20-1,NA,CSARRDTYEQYF,TGCAGTGCTAGACGTGACACCTACGAGCAGTACTTC
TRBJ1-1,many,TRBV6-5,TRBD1,CASSYSWTGGGNTEAFF,TGTGCCAGCAGTTACTCGTGGACAGGGGGGGGGAACACTGAAGCTTTCTTT
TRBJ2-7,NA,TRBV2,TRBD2,CASSTLLADSYEQYF,TGTGCCAGCAGTACCCTGCTAGCGGATTCCTACGAGCAGTACTTC
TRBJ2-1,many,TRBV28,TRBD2,CASSLAGEGDNEQFF,TGTGCCAGCAGTTTGGCGGGAGAAGGGGACAATGAGCAGTTCTTC
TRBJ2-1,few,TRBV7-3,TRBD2,CARGGLNYNEQFF,TGTGCCAGGGGAGGGCTAAACTACAATGAGCAGTTCTTC
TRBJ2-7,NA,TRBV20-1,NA,CSARGGTESYEQYF,TGCAGTGCTAGAGGTGGGACTGAATCCTACGAGCAGTACTTC
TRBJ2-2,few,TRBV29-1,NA,CSAITQRGSGELFF,TGCAGCGCGATAACCCAAAGGGGATCCGGGGAGCTGTTTTTT
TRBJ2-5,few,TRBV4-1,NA,CASTPRQGGWETQYF,TGCGCCAGCACCCCCCGCCAGGGGGGCTGGGAGACCCAGTACTTC
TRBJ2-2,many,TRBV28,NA,CASSFMGFGTGELFF,TGTGCCAGCAGTTTTATGGGCTTTGGGACCGGGGAGCTGTTTTTT
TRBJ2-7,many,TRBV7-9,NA,CASSFFVGYEQYF,TGTGCCAGCAGCTTTTTCGTAGGATACGAGCAGTACTTC
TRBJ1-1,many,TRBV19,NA,CASSIGLMNTEAFF,TGTGCCAGTAGTATTGGACTTATGAACACTGAAGCTTTCTTT
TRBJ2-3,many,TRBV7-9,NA,CASNHSPLDTTDTQYF,TGTGCCAGCAACCACTCGCCGCTGGACACCACAGATACGCAGTATTTT
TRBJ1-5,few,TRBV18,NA,CASSPPPGSYSNQPQHF,TGTGCCAGCTCACCACCGCCAGGGAGTTATAGCAATCAGCCCCAGCATTTT
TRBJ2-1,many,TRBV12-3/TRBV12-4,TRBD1,CASTPGQHNEQFF,TGTGCCAGCACCCCGGGACAGCACAATGAGCAGTTCTTC
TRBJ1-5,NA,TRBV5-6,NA,CASSRGGAPPQHF,TGTGCCAGCAGTCGGGGGGGGGCCCCGCCCCAGCATTTT
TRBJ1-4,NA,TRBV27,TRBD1,CASRPGTGYEKLFF,TGTGCCAGCCGTCCCGGGACAGGGTATGAAAAACTGTTTTTT
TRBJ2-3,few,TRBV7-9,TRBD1,CASSWGTGPDTQYF,TGTGCCAGCAGCTGGGGGACAGGGCCAGATACGCAGTATTTT
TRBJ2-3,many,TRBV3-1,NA,CASSPRPSMETDTQYF,TGTGCCAGCAGTCCTAGGCCCAGTATGGAGACAGATACGCAGTATTTT
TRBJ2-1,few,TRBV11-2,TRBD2,CASSPGLAVYNEQFF,TGTGCCAGCAGCCCCGGACTAGCGGTTTACAATGAGCAGTTCTTC
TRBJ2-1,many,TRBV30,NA,CAWSPSRTTYYNEQFF,TGTGCCTGGAGTCCTTCTCGGACTACCTACTACAATGAGCAGTTCTTC
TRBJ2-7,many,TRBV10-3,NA,CAIQSDGGEQYF,TGTGCCATCCAAAGTGATGGAGGCGAGCAGTACTTC
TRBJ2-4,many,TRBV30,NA,CAWSSTGLAKNIQYF,TGTGCCTGGAGTTCGACAGGCCTAGCCAAAAACATTCAGTACTTC
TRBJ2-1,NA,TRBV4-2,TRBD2,CASSQDTSGAYNEQFF,TGTGCCAGCAGCCAAGATACTAGCGGGGCGTACAATGAGCAGTTCTTC
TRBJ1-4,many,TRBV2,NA,CASSRVNEKLFF,TGTGCCAGCAGCCGGGTTAATGAAAAACTGTTTTTT
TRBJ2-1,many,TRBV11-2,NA,CASNRGGNEQFF,TGTGCCAGCAACCGAGGGGGGAATGAGCAGTTCTTC
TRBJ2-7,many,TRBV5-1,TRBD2,CASSLGTSGRIAYEQYF,TGCGCCAGCAGCTTAGGGACTAGCGGGAGGATCGCCTACGAGCAGTACTTC
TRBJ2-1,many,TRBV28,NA,CASSSRGIRDNEQFF,TGTGCCAGCAGCTCCAGGGGTATAAGAGACAATGAGCAGTTCTTC
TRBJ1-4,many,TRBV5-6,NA,CASSAYSGMIEKLFF,TGTGCCAGCAGCGCTTACTCGGGGATGATTGAAAAACTGTTTTTT
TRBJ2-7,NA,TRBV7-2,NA,CASSLASQGPPYEQYF,TGTGCCAGCAGCTTAGCAAGTCAGGGGCCTCCCTACGAGCAGTACTTC
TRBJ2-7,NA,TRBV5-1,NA,CASSLTGTSSYNEQYF,TGCGCCAGCAGTCTAACCGGGACCTCCTCCTACAATGAGCAGTACTTC
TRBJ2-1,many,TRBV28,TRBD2,CASSSGLAGRHNEQFF,TGTGCCAGCAGTTCAGGACTAGCGGGACGCCACAATGAGCAGTTCTTC
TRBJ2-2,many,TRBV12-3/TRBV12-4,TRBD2,CASLAGASNTGELFF,TGTGCCAGCTTAGCGGGAGCTTCGAACACCGGGGAGCTGTTTTTT